Below are 20 T cell receptor beta chains sequenced from a single sample in a study of shared clonotypes between healthy human individuals. Clones were sequenced by immunoSEQ multiplex PCR, and TCRdb holds only the in-frame ones, with some missing. The sample shows more than 550,000 clones, about 90% of them seen only once. The sequencing sample was made of memory CD8+ T cells from PBMCs. As to subset: CD45RO+ cells pooled with CCR7-negative TemRA cells. These receptors were obtained from a man between 18 and 29 years old in good health. Some clones in this sample may be carry-over from other donors' samples.

V usage is TRBV6-1 and J usage is TRBJ1-3, with 7 bases identical to TRBD1. The junction had 6 bases not matched to a gene; V was cut back by 6 bases and J by 1 base. The CDR3 loop spans 15 amino acids. The germline V gene has CDR1 MNHNS and CDR2 SASEGT. Here the CDR3 reads CASRGTAISGNTIYF. CDR3 nucleotide sequence: TGTGCCAGCAGAGGGACAGCCATTTCTGGAAACACCATATATTTT.

This rearrangement joins TRBV4-3 to TRBJ2-7; 10 bases agree with TRBD1. With 3 bases clipped from V and 3 bases from J, the junction kept 8 bases outside the gene matches. The CDR3 contains 16 residues. The germline V gene has CDR1 LGHNA and CDR2 YSLEER. CDR3 in amino acids: CASSHDRDRGYYEQYF. The CDR3 DNA is TGCGCCAGCAGCCATGACCGGGACAGGGGTTACTACGAGCAGTACTTC.

The V gene is TRBV7-9, the J gene TRBJ2-7; the match to TRBD2 covers 12 bases. This CDR3 comprises 17 residues. The junction had 10 bases not matched to a gene; V was cut back by 5 bases and J by 2 bases. Germline V gene data show CDR1 as SEHNR and CDR2 as FQNEAQ (reference sequence). The CDR3 coding sequence is TGTGCCAGCAGCACCGGGACTAGCGGGCAAGGGGCCTACGAGCAGTACTTC. It yields the protein CASSTGTSGQGAYEQYF.

This clone was observed once. The J gene is TRBJ2-1, the V gene TRBV27, with 7 positions matching TRBD1. J gave up 6 bases and V 2 bases, and 4 bases lay outside the gene matches. The CDR3 covers 14 residues. CDR1 is MNHEY and CDR2 is SMNVEV in the germline V gene (reference sequence). The CDR3 spells CASSLRQGTNEQFF. CDR3 nucleotides: TGTGCCAGCAGTTTAAGACAGGGAACCAATGAGCAGTTCTTC.

This chain connects TRBV12-5 to TRBJ2-3; no definite D call. Germline V CDR1 and CDR2: LGHNT, FRNRAP. V was trimmed by 1 base and J by 2 bases, leaving 7 bases between them. The CDR3 is 14 amino acids. The CDR3 DNA is TGTGCTAGTGGTTTGGGACGGTTCACAGATACGCAGTATTTT. It specifies CASGLGRFTDTQYF.

The chain couples TRBV27 to TRBJ1-4, with 7 bases fitting TRBD1. The germline V gene encodes CDR1 MNHEY and CDR2 SMNVEV (reference sequence). This CDR3 is 15 amino acids long. With 5 bases clipped from V and 7 bases from J, the junction kept 10 bases outside the gene matches. The chain's CDR3 is CASSPLGGLGEKLFF. The DNA of the CDR3 is TGTGCCAGCAGTCCCCTAGGGGGCCTCGGTGAAAAACTGTTTTTT.

This sequence joins TRBV7-9 and TRBJ2-7; tentatively, D is TRBD2 (5 bases). V was clipped by 5 bases and J by 3 bases, with 17 bases between them. Looked up from germline, CDR1 is SEHNR and CDR2 is FQNEAQ (reference sequence). The CDR3 is 15 residues long. CDR3 sequence reads: CASSQRRGLGYEQYF. The CDR3, as DNA: TGTGCCAGCAGCCAAAGACGCGGGTTGGGCTACGAGCAGTACTTC. The entire variable domain, with the rest obtained from reference TRBV7-9 and TRBJ2-7, is as follows: DTGVSQNPRHKITKRGQNVTFRCDPISEHNRLYWYRQTLGQGPEFLTYFQNEAQLEKSRLLSDRFSAERPKGSFSTLEIQRTEQGDSAMYLCASSQRRGLGYEQYFGPGTRLTVT.

The chain employs TRBV19 and TRBJ1-5; D unclear. V lost 3 bases, J lost 0 bases, and 9 bases lay in between. The CDR3 is 15 residues long. CDR1 LNHDA and CDR2 SQIVND come from the germline V gene (reference sequence). The CDR3 DNA follows: TGTGCCAGTAGTATGACGGACGCTAGCAATCAGCCCCAGCATTTT. Its translation: CASSMTDASNQPQHF.

The chain has TRBV19 and TRBJ2-7; D gene unclear. V was shortened by 4 bases and J by 6 bases, with 7 bases between the two germline ends. The germline CDR1 and CDR2 sequences are LNHDA and SQIVND (reference sequence). This CDR3 is built from 11 residues. This CDR3 is CASSTSREQYF. The CDR3 region has the DNA TGTGCCAGTAGTACTAGTCGCGAGCAGTACTTC.

A word on this clone: The sample holds other DNA sequences that translate to the same CDR3. This chain uses TRBV6-5 with TRBJ2-7, with 7 positions matching TRBD2. CDR1 MNHEY and CDR2 SVGAGI come from the germline V gene. V dropped 2 bases and J dropped 7; count of bases not matched to a gene: 5. The CDR3 sequence is 13 residues long. As DNA, the CDR3 is TGTGCCAGCAGTTACGGCGGGAGAGGAGAGCAGTACTTC. Translating gives CASSYGGRGEQYF.

This clone was observed a few times. V is TRBV7-9 and J is TRBJ1-2; TRBD1 agrees at 7 bases. This CDR3 spans 15 amino acids. V was clipped by 5 bases and J by 4 bases; unmatched bases: 10. Germline V gene sequence: CDR1 SEHNR, CDR2 FQNEAQ (reference sequence). CDR3 sequence (DNA): TGTGCCAGCAGCCCCGGACAGGCGGCGCTCTATGGCTACACCTTC. It translates to CASSPGQAALYGYTF.

The chain recombines TRBV19 with TRBJ2-5, with a tentative D call TRBD1 (5 bases). The CDR3 is 12 residues long. V lost 9 bases to trimming and J lost 0 bases, with 8 bases between them. Germline V CDR1 and CDR2: LNHDA, SQIVND (reference sequence). The CDR3 protein is CARDTDQETQYF. The CDR3, as DNA: TGTGCCAGGGACACCGACCAAGAGACCCAGTACTTC.

The rearrangement uses TRBV7-9 and TRBJ2-3; D unclear. Trimming shortened V by 3 bases and J by 4 bases, and 11 bases separated the two germline ends. The CDR3 totals 14 residues. Germline V gene lookup returns CDR1 SEHNR and CDR2 FQNEAQ (reference sequence). CDR3 bases: TGTGCCAGCAGCTTCGTTCTGGCGGCAGATACGCAGTATTTT. Amino acids: CASSFVLAADTQYF.

The V call is TRBV4-3, the J call TRBJ2-5, with D perhaps matching TRBD1 or TRBD2 (5 bases each). The J call may not be correct, given that the DNA end is closer to TRBJ2-7. The germline gives CDR1 LGHNA, CDR2 YSLEER. The CDR3 is 15 residues long. CDR3 residues: CASSQDGGDIDEQYF. CDR3 nucleotides: TGCGCCAGCAGCCAAGATGGGGGTGATATCGACGAGCAGTACTTC.

J is TRBJ2-3 and V is TRBV5-6; tentatively, D is TRBD2 (5 bases). The CDR3 contains 14 residues. V lost 4 bases, J lost 4 bases, and 13 bases lay in between. CDR1 is SGHDT, CDR2 YYEEEE, per germline. CDR3 in DNA: TGTGCCAGCAGCCTGAGAGGGAACCCAGATACGCAGTATTTT. This gives the protein CASSLRGNPDTQYF. Together with reference TRBV5-6 and TRBJ2-3, the CDR3 gives the full variable domain: DAGVTQSPTHLIKTRGQQVTLRCSPKSGHDTVSWYQQALGQGPQFIFQYYEEEERQRGNFPDRFSGHQFPNYSSELNVNALLLGDSALYLCASSLRGNPDTQYFGPGTRLTVL.

The rearrangement links TRBV5-4 to TRBJ2-5; 7 bases map to TRBD1. Unmatched junction bases numbered 12, after V lost 2 bases and J lost 8 bases. The length of the CDR3 is 15 residues. Germline V CDR1 and CDR2: SGHNT, YYREEE (reference sequence). For the CDR3, the DNA is TGTGCCAGCAGCTTTTATTTGGGACAGACAGGAACCCAGTACTTC. Its protein is CASSFYLGQTGTQYF.

CDR3 loop: CASSYSGGNEKLFF. The DNA for the CDR3 is TGTGCCAGCAGTTACTCGGGTGGAAATGAAAAACTGTTTTTT. V is TRBV6-5 and J is TRBJ1-4; no clear D gene. CDR1 and CDR2 from the germline V gene are MNHEY and SVGAGI. The CDR3 contains 14 residues. Trimming shortened V by 0 bases and J by 5 bases, and 7 bases separated the two germline ends.

The V gene is TRBV27, the J gene TRBJ1-1, with D possibly being TRBD1 (5 bases). Germline-derived CDR1 and CDR2 are MNHEY and SMNVEV (reference sequence). The length of the CDR3 is 11 residues. The V and J ends lost 10 bases and 10 bases respectively, with 16 bases between them. The CDR3 is CATQVGGSAFF. The CDR3 DNA sequence: TGTGCCACCCAGGTTGGGGGTTCAGCTTTCTTT.

The chain joins TRBV19 to TRBJ2-3; no clear D. V lost 3 bases to trimming and J lost 1 base, with 8 bases between them. Germline-derived CDR1 and CDR2 are LNHDA and SQIVND (reference sequence). This CDR3 has 14 amino acids. The CDR3, as DNA: TGTGCCAGTAGTATGCGTAGGGGCACAGATACGCAGTATTTT. As protein: CASSMRRGTDTQYF.

The chain carries TRBV5-1 and TRBJ1-2; possibly TRBD1 for D (6 bases). V was pared by 0 bases and J by 4 bases, with 16 bases between. CDR1 SGHRS and CDR2 YFSETQ come from the germline V gene. The CDR3 extends over 16 amino acids. CDR3 DNA sequence: TGCGCCAGCAGCTTGGACGTAGGGGGGCGCGCCTATGGCTACACCTTC. Translated, it gives CASSLDVGGRAYGYTF. The variable domain in full, with the rest retrieved from reference TRBV5-1 and TRBJ1-2, is KAGVTQTPRYLIKTRGQQVTLSCSPISGHRSVSWYQQTPGQGLQFLFEYFSETQRNKGNFPGRFSGRQFSNSRSEMNVSTLELGDSALYLCASSLDVGGRAYGYTFGSGTRLTVV.